These 4 T cell receptor beta chains share one sample of origin, sequenced in a study of CD8+ T cells in alopecia areata. Sequencing relied on a cDNA template that was reverse transcribed from extracted RNA. The data were produced by immunoSEQ multiplex PCR, yet TCRdb's version contains in-frame clones alone and is incomplete. The table lists some 130,000 clones, approximately 49% of them singletons. The source was CD8+ T cells sorted from blood, collected at week 0. The receptors shown here come from a human donor with alopecia areata.

CDR3 sequence (DNA): TGTGCCAGCAGCCAAGATAGGCAGGGAAACTATGGCTACACCTTC. Translating gives CASSQDRQGNYGYTF. The rearrangement uses TRBV4-2 and TRBJ1-2; tentative D call: TRBD1 (5 bases). This CDR3 comprises 15 residues. Germline assignment: CDR1 LGHNA and CDR2 YNFKEQ. V was pared by 0 bases and J by 2 bases, with 10 bases between.

The chain uses TRBV5-6 and TRBJ2-3; TRBD2 agrees at 11 bases. The germline gives CDR1 SGHDT, CDR2 YYEEEE. V was pared by 2 bases and J by 2 bases, with 4 bases of the junction left unmatched. The length of the CDR3 is 16 residues. The CDR3 coding sequence is TGTGCCAGCAGCTTACTAGCGGGGGAATTCACAGATACGCAGTATTTT. Encoded protein: CASSLLAGEFTDTQYF.

J is TRBJ1-1 and V is TRBV9; TRBD1 aligns across 7 bases. CDR3 length: 14 amino acids. Germline values: CDR1 SGDLS, CDR2 YYNGEE. The junction had 7 bases not matched to a gene; V was cut back by 4 bases and J by 4 bases. In DNA form, the CDR3 reads TGTGCCAGCAGCACTCAGGGGGGCGTCACTGAAGCTTTCTTT. Its protein product is CASSTQGGVTEAFF.

This clone was seen more than once but under ten times. The chain is built from TRBV27 and TRBJ2-7; the D gene is possibly TRBD2 (7 bases). V was cut by 7 bases and J by 2 bases, with 12 bases left in between. This CDR3 is 13 amino acids long. Germline V gene data show CDR1 as MNHEY and CDR2 as SMNVEV (reference sequence). The CDR3 reads CASIGGGPYEQYF. The CDR3 DNA reads as TGTGCCAGCATTGGGGGGGGCCCCTACGAGCAGTACTTC.